Presented here are 19 T cell receptor beta chains from one specimen sequenced in a study of blood T cell repertoires in COVID-19. Profiled with immunoSEQ multiplex PCR; TCRdb holds only in-frame clones, not every one. The sample holds about 23,000 clones, about 88% seen once. The sequencing sample was made of peripheral blood. The receptors shown here come from a human donor with acute or convalescent COVID-19. The donor label of this sample is uncertain.

This chain joins TRBV3-1 (or the pseudogene TRBV3-2) and TRBJ1-5; D ambiguous. The CDR3 runs 13 residues. Trimming removed 0 bases at V and 6 bases at J, with 6 bases between. Germline CDR1 and CDR2: LGHDT and YNNKEL (reference sequence). CDR3 protein: CASSQDLVQPQHF. CDR3 coding DNA: TGTGCCAGCAGCCAAGATCTTGTTCAGCCCCAGCATTTT.

In this sample, this clone is large. This chain connects TRBV7-2 to TRBJ1-3; perhaps TRBD1 as D (5 bases). CDR3 length: 14 amino acids. Looked up from germline, CDR1 is SGHTA and CDR2 is FQGNSA. V was cut by 3 bases and J by 4 bases, with 10 bases left in between. The CDR3 protein is CASSLTTAGNTIYF. The CDR3 DNA follows: TGTGCCAGCAGCTTGACGACAGCGGGAAACACCATATATTTT.

This chain connects TRBV20-1 to TRBJ2-7; D remains ambiguous. This CDR3 is built from 11 residues. Deletions cut 1 base from V and 7 bases from J, with 8 bases between. Germline V CDR1 and CDR2: DFQATT, SNEGSKA (reference sequence). The DNA of the CDR3 is TGCAGTGCTAGAGTAGCAGAGGAGCAGTACTTC. It yields the protein CSARVAEEQYF.

This clone was observed once. The chain joins TRBV5-8 to TRBJ1-2; TRBD1 is a possible D gene (6 bases). Germline CDR1 and CDR2: SGHTS and YDEGEE. The CDR3 consists of 14 residues. Trimming removed 0 bases at V and 4 bases at J, with 10 bases between. As DNA, the CDR3 is TGTGCCAGCAGCTTGGAACAGGGTGGCTATGGCTACACCTTC. Translated: CASSLEQGGYGYTF.

This chain links TRBV2 with TRBJ2-7; D is possibly TRBD1 (6 bases). Germline CDR1 and CDR2: SNHLY and FYNNEI. Trimming left V 6 bases short and J 4 bases short, with 13 bases between. CDR3 length: 13 residues. As DNA, the CDR3 is TGTGCCAGCAGAGGCAGGGGAAATTACGAGCAGTACTTC. It specifies CASRGRGNYEQYF.

The J gene is TRBJ2-1, the V gene TRBV2; 9 nucleotides line up with TRBD1. The V gene's germline CDR1 is SNHLY and CDR2 FYNNEI. The CDR3 is made up of 15 amino acids. The junction had 2 bases not matched to a gene; V was cut back by 3 bases and J by 2 bases. This CDR3 is CASSEGQGTYNEQFF. Written as DNA, the CDR3 is TGTGCCAGCAGTGAGGGACAGGGTACCTACAATGAGCAGTTCTTC.

The CDR3 is CASRPSSSIGEQFF. In DNA form, the CDR3 reads TGTGCCAGTAGACCATCCTCCTCGATCGGTGAGCAGTTCTTC. V and J are TRBV19 and TRBJ2-1; D ambiguous. Trimming removed 6 bases from V and 9 bases from J, with 18 bases in between. This CDR3 region has 14 residues. Germline-derived CDR1 and CDR2 are LNHDA and SQIVND (reference sequence). Full variable domain (outside the CDR3, taken from reference TRBV19 and TRBJ2-1): DGGITQSPKYLFRKEGQNVTLSCEQNLNHDAMYWYRQDPGQGLRLIYYSQIVNDFQKGDIAEGYSVSREKKESFPLTVTSAQKNPTAFYLCASRPSSSIGEQFFGPGTRLTVL.

The V gene is TRBV5-4, the J gene TRBJ2-1; TRBD1 is a possible D gene (5 bases). The CDR3 length is 15 residues. V lost 3 bases, J lost 2 bases, and 12 bases lay in between. Germline V CDR1 and CDR2: SGHNT, YYREEE (reference sequence). The CDR3 DNA reads as TGTGCCAGCAGCTCCCAGGGAAACACCTACAATGAGCAGTTCTTC. This sequence encodes CASSSQGNTYNEQFF.

DNA for the CDR3: TGTGCCAGCAGCCCCTGGGGAGGGGGGTATGGCTACACCTTC. Translation gives CASSPWGGGYGYTF. This rearrangement joins TRBV3-1 (or the pseudogene TRBV3-2) to TRBJ1-2, with D tentatively TRBD1 (6 bases). The germline V gene has CDR1 LGHDT and CDR2 YNNKEL (reference sequence). This CDR3 is built from 14 residues. The V end lost 4 bases, the J end lost 5 bases, and 14 bases lay between the germline ends.

DNA of the CDR3: TGTGCCAGCTCACCTATGAGTAGCTCCTACGAGCAGTACTTC. Protein product: CASSPMSSSYEQYF. The J gene is TRBJ2-7, the V gene TRBV18; no reliable D call. The germline V gene encodes CDR1 KGHSH and CDR2 LQKENI. The CDR3 runs 14 residues. V was pared by 3 bases and J by 0 bases, with 9 bases between.

The chain links TRBV29-1 to TRBJ1-1; tentative D call: TRBD1 (5 bases). V was shortened by 1 base and J by 1 base, with 7 bases between the two germline ends. The CDR3 covers 13 residues. Per germline, CDR1 SQVTM and CDR2 ANQGSEA. The CDR3 spells CSVEGQGNTEAFF. The CDR3 nucleotides read TGCAGCGTTGAAGGCCAGGGGAACACTGAAGCTTTCTTT. The whole variable domain, filled in from reference TRBV29-1 and TRBJ1-1, reads SAVISQKPSRDICQRGTSLTIQCQVDSQVTMMFWYRQQPGQSLTLIATANQGSEATYESGFVIDKFPISRPNLTFSTLTVSNMSPEDSSIYLCSVEGQGNTEAFFGQGTRLTVV.

The chain has TRBV29-1 and TRBJ1-4; D is unclear. Germline V gene data show CDR1 as SQVTM and CDR2 as ANQGSEA. V was shortened by 7 bases and J by 1 base, with 13 bases between the two germline ends. The length of the CDR3 is 14 residues. CDR3 bases: TGCAGCGCCAGGCCCCGGGAAACTAATGAAAAACTGTTTTTT. Its protein is CSARPRETNEKLFF.

In nucleotides, the CDR3 is TGCGCCAGCAGCCTCGGACACGCCACAGATACGCAGTATTTT. This codes for CASSLGHATDTQYF. The genes are TRBV5-1 and TRBJ2-3; a weak D match, TRBD1 (5 bases). The CDR3 contains 14 residues. V dropped 4 bases and J dropped 2 bases, with 11 bases sitting between them. Germline values: CDR1 SGHRS, CDR2 YFSETQ.

The V call is TRBV13, the J call TRBJ2-7; no firm D call. The germline CDR1 and CDR2 sequences are PRHDT and FYEKMQ (reference sequence). V was clipped by 2 bases and J by 7 bases, with 9 bases between them. This CDR3 region has 12 residues. Here the CDR3 DNA reads TGTGCCAGCAGCTTAAACACTAATGAGCAGTACTTC. It encodes CASSLNTNEQYF.

V usage is TRBV27 and J usage is TRBJ2-5; 10 nucleotides line up with TRBD2. Germline-derived CDR1 and CDR2 are MNHEY and SMNVEV (reference sequence). The trim removed 6 bases at V and 5 bases at J, leaving 15 bases unmatched. The CDR3 contains 17 residues. The CDR3 here is CASSSYTAGGPGETQYF. In nucleotides, the CDR3 is TGTGCCAGCAGCTCATACACAGCGGGGGGGCCAGGTGAGACCCAGTACTTC.

The chain is built from TRBV3-1 (or the pseudogene TRBV3-2) and TRBJ2-3, with D perhaps matching TRBD2 (6 bases). V lost 3 bases, J lost 3 bases, and 7 bases lay in between. CDR3 size: 13 residues. The germline gives CDR1 LGHDT, CDR2 YNNKEL (reference sequence). CDR3 sequence: CASSQGRTDTQYF. The CDR3 bases are TGTGCCAGCAGCCAGGGGAGGACAGATACGCAGTATTTT.

The rearrangement joins TRBV4-1 to TRBJ2-5; TRBD1 matches 10 bases. CDR3 length equals 17 residues. Looked up from germline, CDR1 is MGHRA and CDR2 is YSYEKL. V was pared by 0 bases and J by 5 bases, with 9 bases of the junction left unmatched. CDR3 bases: TGCGCCAGCAGCCAAGAGGGTAGGACAGGGGGAGTTGAGACCCAGTACTTC. This encodes CASSQEGRTGGVETQYF.

This clone was seen more than once but under ten times. The chain links TRBV15 to TRBJ1-3, with D maybe TRBD1 (5 bases). Per the germline V gene, CDR1 is LNHNV and CDR2 is YYDKDF (reference sequence). V was trimmed by 6 bases and J by 0 bases, leaving 24 bases between them. The CDR3 covers 19 residues. This chain's CDR3 is CATSQRRPSGGASGNTIYF. Written as DNA, the CDR3 is TGTGCCACCAGTCAGAGAAGGCCTTCGGGGGGAGCCTCTGGAAACACCATATATTTT.

CDR3 DNA: TGTGCCACCAGCAGAGACCCGGGGTACACTGAAGCTTTCTTT. Its protein product is CATSRDPGYTEAFF. The chain couples TRBV15 to TRBJ1-1; no clear D. Germline loops: CDR1 LNHNV, CDR2 YYDKDF (reference sequence). The CDR3 is 14 residues long. V lost 0 bases and J lost 3, with 8 bases in between.